These T cell receptor beta chains were read from a single sample in a study of CD8 T cells in ankylosing spondylitis. TCRdb reanalysed the 5' RACE reads using MiXCR and keeps one entry per CDR3 protein. This table has 200,000 to 250,000 distinct CDR3 sequences, under 12% appearing once. The sequenced sample consisted of blood, either unsorted or a sorted T cell fraction (not recorded which). These receptors originate from a male donor with ankylosing spondylitis or in good health (not recorded which). The CDR3 runs from the conserved cysteine through the conserved F or W. A D gene is named only where the DNA matches it firmly. Size tells how often a clone was seen (once, few, many) or the class of an expanded clone, and some rows leave it out.

D	V	size	J	DNA	CDR3
-	TRBV15	many	TRBJ2-7	TGTGCCACCAGCAGAGAGGGTATCTCCTACGAGCAGTACTTC	CATSREGISYEQYF
TRBD1	TRBV7-2	-	TRBJ1-2	TGTGCCAGCAGTTTCGACAGGGTATCAGGCTACACCTTC	CASSFDRVSGYTF
-	TRBV5-1	many	TRBJ1-5	TGCGCCAGCAGCCCGGACGGAGGAGTGAAGCCCCAGCATTTT	CASSPDGGVKPQHF
-	TRBV7-2	many	TRBJ1-1	TGTGCCAGCAGCCCCCAGATCGCGGAAGGGACTGAAGCTTTCTTT	CASSPQIAEGTEAFF
TRBD1	TRBV12-3/TRBV12-4	many	TRBJ1-3	TGTGCCAGCAAGACAGGGTTAAACACCATATATTTT	CASKTGLNTIYF
-	TRBV11-1	few	TRBJ2-5	TGTGCCAGCAGCCCCTTTGGATGGGGAGACTTGTTACAAGAGACCCAGTACTTC	CASSPFGWGDLLQETQYF
-	TRBV6-5	many	TRBJ2-5	TGTGCCAGCAGTTACTCTTTAACCAGAGAGTACCAAGAGACCCAGTACTTC	CASSYSLTREYQETQYF
-	TRBV6-5	many	TRBJ2-3	TGTGCCAGCAGTTTTAGGATTGGGAGCACAGATACGCAGTATTTT	CASSFRIGSTDTQYF
-	TRBV18	many	TRBJ2-3	TGTGCCAGCTCACCCTTCCGAGACGGCACAGATACGCAGTATTTT	CASSPFRDGTDTQYF
-	TRBV5-1	many	TRBJ2-3	TGCGCCAGCAGCTTTCAGGCCGGAGATACGCAGTATTTT	CASSFQAGDTQYF
-	TRBV12-3/TRBV12-4	many	TRBJ2-5	TGTGCCAGCAGTGCCGGTGAGCCCCAGTACTTC	CASSAGEPQYF
-	TRBV10-3	many	TRBJ2-2	TGTGCCATCAGTGATCCGAGGCGCGGAGAGAACGGGGAGCTGTTTTTT	CAISDPRRGENGELFF
-	TRBV10-2	-	TRBJ1-5	TGCGCCAGCAGTGATCAACGGGGTCAGCCCCAGCATTTT	CASSDQRGQPQHF
-	TRBV6-1	-	TRBJ2-7	TGTGCCAGCAGTGGGAAAATGGGACCCAGGCCTTTCTACGAGCAGTACTTC	CASSGKMGPRPFYEQYF
-	TRBV4-2	many	TRBJ2-5	TGTGCCAGCAGCCAAGCATATCTAGCGCAAGAGACCCAGTACTTC	CASSQAYLAQETQYF
-	TRBV7-2	many	TRBJ1-6	TGTGCCAGCACCGAGAGAGGTCCACAGGTTAATTCACCCCTCCACTTT	CASTERGPQVNSPLHF
TRBD1	TRBV12-3/TRBV12-4	many	TRBJ2-4	TGTGCCAGCAGCCCGGACAGGGTTAACATTCAGTACTTC	CASSPDRVNIQYF
-	TRBV29-1	-	TRBJ2-7	TGCAGCGACCCTCCGTGGCGATGGAGCTCCTACGAGCAGTACTTC	CSDPPWRWSSYEQYF
-	TRBV3-1	many	TRBJ2-1	TGTGCCAGCAGCCAAGATGCAGTATACAATGAGCAGTTCTTC	CASSQDAVYNEQFF
-	TRBV21-1	many	TRBJ1-1	TGTGCCAGCAGCAAAGAACAGGGAGTTATGAACACTGAAGCTTTCTTT	CASSKEQGVMNTEAFF
TRBD2	TRBV12-3/TRBV12-4	-	TRBJ2-1	TGTGCCATCCGGACTAGCGGGGGAGTCTCCTACAATGAGCAGTTCTTC	CAIRTSGGVSYNEQFF
TRBD2	TRBV11-3	few	TRBJ2-5	TGTGCCAGCAGCTCGATGTGGGAGGGTCCAGGAGAGACCCAGTACTTC	CASSSMWEGPGETQYF
-	TRBV5-1	many	TRBJ2-7	TGCGCCAGCAGTGGGGGCACAGGGCCCTACGAGCAGTACTTC	CASSGGTGPYEQYF
-	TRBV10-2	-	TRBJ1-2	TGCGCCAGCAAAGGAGACGGGAGATATGGCTACACCTTC	CASKGDGRYGYTF
-	TRBV5-1	many	TRBJ1-2	TGCGCCAGCAGCCGGGGGCCGAATTGGGGGGACTATGGCTACACCTTC	CASSRGPNWGDYGYTF
-	TRBV4-1	many	TRBJ1-2	TGCGCCAGCAGCCAAGATGGTCTTAGACTCTATGGCTACACCTTC	CASSQDGLRLYGYTF
-	TRBV2	many	TRBJ2-2	TGTGCCAGCAGTGGACTAGAGGGCGGGGAGCTGTTTTTT	CASSGLEGGELFF
TRBD1	TRBV7-2	few	TRBJ1-3	TGTGCCAGCAGCTTGGACAGGGGGACCGGATCTGGAAACACCATATATTTT	CASSLDRGTGSGNTIYF
-	TRBV10-3	many	TRBJ2-7	TGTGCCATCAGTGAGTCGATCGGGGGGCAAGACTCCTACGAGCAGTACTTC	CAISESIGGQDSYEQYF
-	TRBV12-3/TRBV12-4	few	TRBJ2-5	TGTGCCAGCAGTCTTAGGGCCGGGGAGACCCAGTACTTC	CASSLRAGETQYF
TRBD2	TRBV11-2	few	TRBJ2-5	TGTGCCAGCAGCTGGCCCGGAGACGGTCGGGGGGGGCCCTTACAGACCCAGTACTTC	CASSWPGDGRGGPLQTQYF
-	TRBV12-3/TRBV12-4	many	TRBJ1-2	TGTGCCAGCGGTTTTGGGGACTATGGCTACACCTTC	CASGFGDYGYTF
-	TRBV5-1	many	TRBJ2-3	TGCGCCAGCAGCCGAGAGAAGCGGTATGATACGCAGTATTTT	CASSREKRYDTQYF
-	TRBV7-9	many	TRBJ2-7	TGTGCCAGCAGTTTTGAGGGCTACGAGCAGTACTTC	CASSFEGYEQYF
-	TRBV20-1	-	TRBJ1-1	TGCAGTGCTAAGGCGGGAGGTACTGAAGCTTTCTTT	CSAKAGGTEAFF
TRBD1	TRBV5-6	few	TRBJ2-1	TGTGCCAGCAGATTCCTTCCGGGACAGGGGGCGAATGAGCAGTTCTTC	CASRFLPGQGANEQFF